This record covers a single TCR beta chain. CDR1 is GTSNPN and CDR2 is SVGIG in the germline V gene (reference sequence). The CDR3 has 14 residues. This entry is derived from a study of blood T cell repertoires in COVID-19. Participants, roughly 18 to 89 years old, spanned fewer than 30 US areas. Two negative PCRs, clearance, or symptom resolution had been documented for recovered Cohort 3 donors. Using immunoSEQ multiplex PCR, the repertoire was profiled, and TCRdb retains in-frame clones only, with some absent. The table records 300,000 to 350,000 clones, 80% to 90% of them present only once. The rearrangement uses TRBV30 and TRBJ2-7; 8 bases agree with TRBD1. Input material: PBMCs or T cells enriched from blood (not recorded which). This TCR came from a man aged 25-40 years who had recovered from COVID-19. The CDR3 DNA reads TGTGCAGAAGGACAGGGTTGGCCCTCCTACGAGCAGTACTTC. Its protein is CAEGQGWPSYEQYF.